The rows below give T cell receptor beta chains drawn from one sample of a study of OX40 agonist ivuxolimab in advanced cancers. TCRdb keeps only in-frame clones here, not all; method: immunoSEQ multiplex PCR. The sample has 80,000 or so clones; about 85% are singletons. The sequencing here drew on CD4+ or CD8+ T cells sorted from blood, taken in a trial of the OX40 agonist ivuxolimab. These receptors originate from an adult with an advanced solid tumor such as melanoma, head and neck, liver or kidney cancer. CDR3s include the opening cysteine and the closing phenylalanine or tryptophan. Each record gives: clone size, V gene, J gene, D gene, CDR3 DNA, CDR3 protein. The D gene is left open where the match is weak. Size is stated for part of the rows, as once, few or many counts, or as a class when the clone is expanded.

abundance: NA; v_gene: TRBV6-5; j_gene: TRBJ2-1; d_gene: TRBD2; CDR3nt: TGTGCCAGCAGTCTCCTAGCGGGGGGGGACAATGAGCAGTTCTTC; CDR3aa: CASSLLAGGDNEQFF
abundance: NA; v_gene: TRBV19; j_gene: TRBJ1-2; d_gene: NA; CDR3nt: TGTGCCAGTAGTATTTCCGTCTATGGCTACACCTTC; CDR3aa: CASSISVYGYTF
abundance: NA; v_gene: TRBV5-1; j_gene: TRBJ2-7; d_gene: NA; CDR3nt: TGCGCCAGCAGCGACCGGGACTTACGGTTCTCCTACGAGCAGTACTTC; CDR3aa: CASSDRDLRFSYEQYF
abundance: NA; v_gene: TRBV6-6; j_gene: TRBJ1-1; d_gene: TRBD1; CDR3nt: TGTGCCAGCAGCTATGGGACAGGATATGACACTGAAGCTTTCTTT; CDR3aa: CASSYGTGYDTEAFF
abundance: NA; v_gene: TRBV7-2; j_gene: TRBJ1-1; d_gene: TRBD1; CDR3nt: TGTGCCAGCAGCTTCCGGACAGGGAGGGGTAACACTGAAGCTTTCTTT; CDR3aa: CASSFRTGRGNTEAFF
abundance: NA; v_gene: TRBV27; j_gene: TRBJ1-2; d_gene: TRBD1; CDR3nt: TGTGCCAGCAGTTTGTACGACAGGGGGCCACCCGTTAACTATGGCTACACCTTC; CDR3aa: CASSLYDRGPPVNYGYTF
abundance: NA; v_gene: TRBV5-4; j_gene: TRBJ1-2; d_gene: NA; CDR3nt: TGTGCCAGCAGCTTGGACAGGCCGAACTATGGCTACACCTTC; CDR3aa: CASSLDRPNYGYTF
abundance: medium-sized; v_gene: TRBV30; j_gene: TRBJ1-5; d_gene: NA; CDR3nt: TGTGCCTGGAGTGTACCCGGAATAGGAATCCAGCCCCAGCATTTT; CDR3aa: CAWSVPGIGIQPQHF
abundance: few; v_gene: TRBV6-6; j_gene: TRBJ1-6; d_gene: NA; CDR3nt: TGTGCCAGCGGGCGCAGAAACTCACCCCTCCACTTT; CDR3aa: CASGRRNSPLHF
abundance: NA; v_gene: TRBV18; j_gene: TRBJ1-4; d_gene: NA; CDR3nt: TGTGCCAGCTCACCTGGGCAGTTTAATGAAAAACTGTTTTTT; CDR3aa: CASSPGQFNEKLFF